This TCR beta chain emerged from a study of blood T cell repertoires in COVID-19. About the study: Specimens from acute and convalescent COVID-19 originated in the United States, Italy and Spain.

The CDR3 sequence is 13 residues long. The germline CDR1 and CDR2 sequences are MNHNY and SVGAGI (reference sequence). V lost 5 bases, J lost 7 bases, and 11 bases lay in between. Here immunoSEQ multiplex PCR was the method, and the copy in TCRdb shows in-frame clones only, minus some. This sample has 200,000 to 250,000 clones, with about four fifths found just once. This sequence originates from a woman in her fifties or sixties with active or convalescent COVID-19. This chain links TRBV6-6 with TRBJ1-4; tentative D call: TRBD1 (6 bases). The sample consisted of peripheral blood. As DNA, the CDR3 is TGTGCCAGCAGTCACAGGGCTCCTGAAAAACTGTTTTTT. It is translated as CASSHRAPEKLFF.